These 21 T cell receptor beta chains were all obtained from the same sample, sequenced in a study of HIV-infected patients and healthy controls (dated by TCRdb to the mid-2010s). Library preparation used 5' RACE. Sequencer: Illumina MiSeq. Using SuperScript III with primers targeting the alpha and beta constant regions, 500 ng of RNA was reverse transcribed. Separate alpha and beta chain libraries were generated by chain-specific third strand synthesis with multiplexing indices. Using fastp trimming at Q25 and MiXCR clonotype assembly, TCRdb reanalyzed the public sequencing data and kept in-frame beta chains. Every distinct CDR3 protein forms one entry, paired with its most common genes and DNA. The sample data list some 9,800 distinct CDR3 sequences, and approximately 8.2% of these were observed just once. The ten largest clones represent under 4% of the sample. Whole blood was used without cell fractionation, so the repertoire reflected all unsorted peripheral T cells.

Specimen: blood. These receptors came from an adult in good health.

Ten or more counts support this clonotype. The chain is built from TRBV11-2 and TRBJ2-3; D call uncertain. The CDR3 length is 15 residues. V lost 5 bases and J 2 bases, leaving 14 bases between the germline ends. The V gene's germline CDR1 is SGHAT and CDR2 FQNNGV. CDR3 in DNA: TGTGCCAGCAGCCCTTCGCGGACCTACACAGATACGCAGTATTTT. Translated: CASSPSRTYTDTQYF.

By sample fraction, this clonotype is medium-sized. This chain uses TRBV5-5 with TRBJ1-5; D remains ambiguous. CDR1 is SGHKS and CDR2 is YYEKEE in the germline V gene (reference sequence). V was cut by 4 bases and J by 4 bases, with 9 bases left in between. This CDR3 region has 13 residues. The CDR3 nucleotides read TGTGCCAGCAGCCTGGACCCGAATCAGCCCCAGCATTTT. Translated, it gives CASSLDPNQPQHF.

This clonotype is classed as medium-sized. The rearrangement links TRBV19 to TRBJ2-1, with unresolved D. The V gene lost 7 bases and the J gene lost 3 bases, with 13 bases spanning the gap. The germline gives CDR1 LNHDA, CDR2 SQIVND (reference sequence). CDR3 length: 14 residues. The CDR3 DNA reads TGTGCCAGTACTACTGGCGGTTTCTACAATGAGCAGTTCTTC. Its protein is CASTTGGFYNEQFF.

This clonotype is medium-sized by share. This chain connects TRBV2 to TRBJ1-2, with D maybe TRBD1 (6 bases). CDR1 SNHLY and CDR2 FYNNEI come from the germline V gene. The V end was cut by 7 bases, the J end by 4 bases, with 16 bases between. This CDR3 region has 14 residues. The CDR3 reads CASKAFRGGYGYTF. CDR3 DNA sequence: TGTGCCAGCAAAGCATTCAGGGGCGGCTATGGCTACACCTTC.

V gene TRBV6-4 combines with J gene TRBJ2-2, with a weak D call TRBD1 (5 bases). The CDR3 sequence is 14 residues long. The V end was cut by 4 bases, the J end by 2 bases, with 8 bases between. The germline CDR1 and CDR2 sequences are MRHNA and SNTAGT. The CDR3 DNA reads TGTGCCAGCAGTGCCAGGGATAACACCGGGGAGCTGTTTTTT. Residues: CASSARDNTGELFF.

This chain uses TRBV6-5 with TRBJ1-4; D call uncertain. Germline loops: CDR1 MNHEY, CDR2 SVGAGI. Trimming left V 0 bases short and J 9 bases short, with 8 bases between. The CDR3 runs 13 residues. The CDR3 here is CASSYSGSKKLFF. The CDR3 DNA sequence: TGTGCCAGCAGTTACTCCGGCAGTAAAAAACTGTTTTTT.

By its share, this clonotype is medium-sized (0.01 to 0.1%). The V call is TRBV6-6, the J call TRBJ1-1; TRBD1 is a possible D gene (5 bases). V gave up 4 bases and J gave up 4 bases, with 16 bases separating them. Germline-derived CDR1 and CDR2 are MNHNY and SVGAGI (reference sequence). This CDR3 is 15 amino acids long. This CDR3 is CASSLRGGMGTEAFF. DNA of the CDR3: TGTGCCAGCAGTTTACGGGGGGGTATGGGCACTGAAGCTTTCTTT.

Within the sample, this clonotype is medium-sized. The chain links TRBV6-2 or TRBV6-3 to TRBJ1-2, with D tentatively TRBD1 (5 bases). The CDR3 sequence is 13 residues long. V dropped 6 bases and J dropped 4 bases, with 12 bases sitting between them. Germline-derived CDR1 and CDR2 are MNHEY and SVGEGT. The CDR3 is CASSTGRIYGYTF. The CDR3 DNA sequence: TGTGCCAGCAGCACGGGGCGAATCTATGGCTACACCTTC.

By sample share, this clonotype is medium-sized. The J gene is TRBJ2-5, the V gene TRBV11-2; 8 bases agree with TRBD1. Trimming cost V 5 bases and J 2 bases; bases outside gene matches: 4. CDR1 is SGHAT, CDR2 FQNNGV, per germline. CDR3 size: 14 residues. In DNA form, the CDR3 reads TGTGCCAGCAGCCACGGACAGGGTCAAGAGACCCAGTACTTC. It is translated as CASSHGQGQETQYF.

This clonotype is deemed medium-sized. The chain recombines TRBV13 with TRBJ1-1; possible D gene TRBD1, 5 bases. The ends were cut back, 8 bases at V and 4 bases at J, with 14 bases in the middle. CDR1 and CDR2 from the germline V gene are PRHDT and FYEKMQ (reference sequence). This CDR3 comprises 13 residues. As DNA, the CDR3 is TGTGCCAGCGTAATAAGGGGATCCACTGAAGCTTTCTTT. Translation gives CASVIRGSTEAFF.

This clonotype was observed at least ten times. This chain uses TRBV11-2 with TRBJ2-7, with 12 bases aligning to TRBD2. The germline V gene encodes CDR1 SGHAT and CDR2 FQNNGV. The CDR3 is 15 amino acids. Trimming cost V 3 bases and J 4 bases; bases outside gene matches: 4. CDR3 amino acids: CASSLTSGGDYEQYF. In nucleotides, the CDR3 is TGTGCCAGCAGCTTGACTAGCGGGGGAGATTACGAGCAGTACTTC.

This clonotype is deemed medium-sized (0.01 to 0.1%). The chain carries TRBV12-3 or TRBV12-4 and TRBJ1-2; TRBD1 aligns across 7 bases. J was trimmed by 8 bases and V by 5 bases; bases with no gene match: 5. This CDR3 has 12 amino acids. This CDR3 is CASSATGSGYTF. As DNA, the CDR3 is TGTGCCAGCAGTGCGACAGGGTCCGGCTACACCTTC.

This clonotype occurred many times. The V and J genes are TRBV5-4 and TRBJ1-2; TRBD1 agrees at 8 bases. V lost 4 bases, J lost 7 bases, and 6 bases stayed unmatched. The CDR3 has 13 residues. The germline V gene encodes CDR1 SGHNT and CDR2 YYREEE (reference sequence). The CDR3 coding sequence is TGTGCCAGCAGCCCGGACAGGGTGGGTGGCTACACCTTC. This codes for CASSPDRVGGYTF.

The CDR3 region has the DNA TGTGCCACCAGGATTGCCGGGACTGGCAACACCGGGGAGCTGTTTTTT. Translation: CATRIAGTGNTGELFF. The chain combines TRBV15 with TRBJ2-2; a weak D match, TRBD2 (6 bases). CDR1 and CDR2 (germline): LNHNV, YYDKDF (reference sequence). The V end lost 6 bases, the J end lost 2 bases, and 16 bases lay between the germline ends. CDR3 length: 16 residues.

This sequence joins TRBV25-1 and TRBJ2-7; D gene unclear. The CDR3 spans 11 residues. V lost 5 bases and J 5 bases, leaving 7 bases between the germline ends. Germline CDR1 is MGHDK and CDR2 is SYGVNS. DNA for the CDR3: TGTGCCAGCAGTATTTTAAACGAGCAGTACTTC. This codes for CASSILNEQYF.

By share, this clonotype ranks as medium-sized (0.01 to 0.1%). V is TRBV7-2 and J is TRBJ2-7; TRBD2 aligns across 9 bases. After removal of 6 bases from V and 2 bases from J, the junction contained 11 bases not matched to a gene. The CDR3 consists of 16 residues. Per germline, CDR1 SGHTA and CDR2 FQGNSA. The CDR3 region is CASSSQGGGGAYEQYF. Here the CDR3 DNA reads TGTGCCAGCAGTTCCCAGGGCGGGGGGGGCGCCTACGAGCAGTACTTC.

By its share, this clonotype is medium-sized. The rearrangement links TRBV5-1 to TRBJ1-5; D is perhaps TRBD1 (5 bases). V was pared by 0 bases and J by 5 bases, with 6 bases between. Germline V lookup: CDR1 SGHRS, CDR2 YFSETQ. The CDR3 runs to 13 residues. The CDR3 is CASSLEGHQPQHF. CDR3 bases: TGCGCCAGCAGCTTGGAGGGGCATCAGCCCCAGCATTTT.

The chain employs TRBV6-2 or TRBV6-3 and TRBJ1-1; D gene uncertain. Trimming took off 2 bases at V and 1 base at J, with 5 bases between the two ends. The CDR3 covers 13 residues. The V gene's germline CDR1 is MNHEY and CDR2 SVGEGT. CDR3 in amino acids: CASSYDWNTEAFF. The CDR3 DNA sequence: TGTGCCAGCAGTTACGATTGGAACACTGAAGCTTTCTTT.

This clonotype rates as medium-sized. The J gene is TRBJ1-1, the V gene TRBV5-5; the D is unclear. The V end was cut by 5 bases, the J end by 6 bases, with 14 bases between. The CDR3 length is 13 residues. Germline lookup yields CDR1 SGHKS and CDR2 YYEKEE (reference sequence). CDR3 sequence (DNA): TGTGCCAGCAGTCACTTAACCCGGCCTGAAGCTTTCTTT. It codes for CASSHLTRPEAFF.

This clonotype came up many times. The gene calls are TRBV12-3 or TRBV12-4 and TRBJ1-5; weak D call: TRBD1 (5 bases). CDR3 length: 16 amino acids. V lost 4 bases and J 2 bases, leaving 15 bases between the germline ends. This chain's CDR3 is CASSSRQGGGNQPQHF. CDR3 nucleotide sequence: TGTGCCAGCAGTTCGCGGCAGGGCGGTGGCAATCAGCCCCAGCATTTT.

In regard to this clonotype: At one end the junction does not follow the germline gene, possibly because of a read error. CDR3 loop: CASSVFGGGNTKAFF. CDR3 coding DNA: TGTGCCAGCAGTGTCTTTGGGGGGGGTAACACTAAAGCTTTCTTT. The V gene is TRBV6-6, the J gene TRBJ1-1; the D gene is possibly TRBD1 (5 bases). Looked up from germline, CDR1 is MNHNY and CDR2 is SVGAGI (reference sequence). CDR3 length: 15 amino acids.